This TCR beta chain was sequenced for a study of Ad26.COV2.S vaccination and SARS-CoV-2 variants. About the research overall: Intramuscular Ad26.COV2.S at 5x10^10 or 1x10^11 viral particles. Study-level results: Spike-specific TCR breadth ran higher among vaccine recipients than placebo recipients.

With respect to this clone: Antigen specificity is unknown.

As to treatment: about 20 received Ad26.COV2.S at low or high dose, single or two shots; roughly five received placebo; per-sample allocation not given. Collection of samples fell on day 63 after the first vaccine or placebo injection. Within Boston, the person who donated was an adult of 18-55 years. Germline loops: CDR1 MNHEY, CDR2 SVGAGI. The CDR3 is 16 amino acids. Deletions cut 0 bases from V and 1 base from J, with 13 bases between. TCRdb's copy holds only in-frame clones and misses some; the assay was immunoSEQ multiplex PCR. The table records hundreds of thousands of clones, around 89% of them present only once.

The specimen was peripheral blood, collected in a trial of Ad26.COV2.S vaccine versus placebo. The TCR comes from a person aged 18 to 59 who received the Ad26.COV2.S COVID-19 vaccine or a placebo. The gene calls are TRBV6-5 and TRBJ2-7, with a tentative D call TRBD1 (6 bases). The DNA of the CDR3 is TGTGCCAGCAGTTACTCGGGGGCCTTCGGATCCTACGAGCAGTACTTC. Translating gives CASSYSGAFGSYEQYF.